This T cell receptor beta chain stems from a study of immune evolution from preneoplasia to lung adenocarcinoma. Study information: HLA loss of heterozygosity: under 7.5% AIS, less than 18% MIA, around 33% ADC, none AAH.

Sequenced by immunoSEQ multiplex PCR; TCRdb stores in-frame clones only, minus some. The table shows under 3,500 clones, with 60% to 85% occurring only once. Two lung cancer pathologists independently confirmed each histologic diagnosis. Trimming took off 5 bases at V and 1 base at J, with 9 bases between the two ends. Germline CDR1 and CDR2: SEHNR and FQNEAQ (reference sequence). This CDR3 is built from 15 residues. J is TRBJ2-6 and V is TRBV7-9; possible D gene TRBD1, 5 bases. Sequencing was performed on FFPE lung adenocarcinoma in situ tissue. The clonotype was recovered from a person aged 55-80 years with lung adenocarcinoma. Written as DNA, the CDR3 is TGTGCCAGCAGCCGAGACAGTTCTGGGGCCAACGTCCTGACTTTC. Translating it yields CASSRDSSGANVLTF.